The 29 T cell receptor beta chains presented below share a single source sample, sequenced in a study of T cells in Graves' hyperthyroidism and ophthalmopathy. Amplified TCR beta CDR3 regions derived from RNA transcripts. The TCR CDR3 first-round RT-PCR relied on the HTBI primer set. In TCRdb, the multiplex PCR reads were re-called with MiXCR into one record per CDR3 protein. The top ten hold under 55% of the sample, which has around 340,000 distinct CDR3 sequences, approximately 22% seen once. Sequenced material: blood. These receptor sequences come from a woman aged 45-65 years with Graves' hyperthyroidism.

This clonotype appeared many times. This chain's CDR3 is CASSPGGGPTDTQYF. In DNA, the CDR3 is TGTGCCAGCAGCCCTGGGGGGGGGCCTACAGATACGCAGTATTTT. This chain connects TRBV7-3 to TRBJ2-3, with D possibly being TRBD2 (7 bases). Germline CDR1 and CDR2: SGHTA and FQGTGA. The CDR3 contains 15 residues. The germline V and J ends were trimmed by 5 bases and 3 bases, with 15 bases remaining between them.

This clonotype was found many times. The chain has TRBV3-1 and TRBJ2-2; D uncertain. The CDR3 totals 14 residues. The germline V gene has CDR1 LGHDT and CDR2 YNNKEL (reference sequence). V lost 1 base and J lost 14, with 17 bases in between. CDR3 region: CASSQGVSGWSLFF. CDR3 DNA sequence: TGTGCCAGCAGCCAAGGGGTTTCCGGATGGAGCCTGTTTTTT.

This clonotype was seen repeatedly, ten times or more. The V call is TRBV5-1, the J call TRBJ2-3, with 7 bases identical to TRBD2. Unmatched junction bases numbered 7, after V lost 1 base and J lost 2 bases. Looked up from germline, CDR1 is SGHRS and CDR2 is YFSETQ. CDR3 length: 16 residues. The CDR3 nucleotides read TGCGCCAGCAGCTTGAGGGACTATCGATTCACAGATACGCAGTATTTT. This sequence encodes CASSLRDYRFTDTQYF.

This chain uses TRBV13 with TRBJ2-2, with no clear D. The CDR3 is made up of 14 amino acids. CDR1 and CDR2 (germline): PRHDT, FYEKMQ (reference sequence). Trimming removed 2 bases at V and 1 base at J, with 5 bases between. The CDR3 nucleotides read TGTGCCAGCAGCTTACCCAGGAACACCGGGGAGCTGTTTTTT. It specifies CASSLPRNTGELFF.

This clonotype occurred once. V gene TRBV10-3 combines with J gene TRBJ2-7, with 7 bases that match TRBD1. Germline loops: CDR1 ENHRY, CDR2 SYGVKD. With 3 bases clipped from V and 0 bases from J, the junction kept 5 bases outside the gene matches. The CDR3 consists of 15 residues. This CDR3 reads CAISDPGQSSYEQYF. For the CDR3, the DNA is TGTGCCATCAGTGATCCGGGACAGAGCTCCTACGAGCAGTACTTC.

V usage is TRBV4-1 and J usage is TRBJ2-7; 11 bases match TRBD1. CDR1 is MGHRA, CDR2 YSYEKL, per germline. The CDR3 length is 14 residues. With 5 bases clipped from V and 7 bases from J, the junction kept 7 bases outside the gene matches. The CDR3 DNA is TGCGCCAGCAGCGAAGGACAGGGGGCAGGGGAGCAGTACTTC. It translates to CASSEGQGAGEQYF.

This rearrangement joins TRBV7-9 to TRBJ1-1; the D gene is possibly TRBD1 (6 bases). V was trimmed by 5 bases and J by 3 bases, leaving 16 bases between them. The germline CDR1 and CDR2 sequences are SEHNR and FQNEAQ (reference sequence). The CDR3 has 15 amino acids. The CDR3 DNA sequence: TGTGCCAGCAGCCTGGGGGCGGGAGGCGACACTGAAGCTTTCTTT. This encodes CASSLGAGGDTEAFF.

This clonotype was found a few times. The chain recombines TRBV4-1 with TRBJ2-3; D not certain. Germline-derived CDR1 and CDR2 are MGHRA and YSYEKL. V lost 0 bases and J 3 bases, leaving 13 bases between the germline ends. The CDR3 runs 16 residues. Written as DNA, the CDR3 is TGCGCCAGCAGCCAAGATGAACTGGATTCGACAGATACGCAGTATTTT. Its translation: CASSQDELDSTDTQYF.

This clonotype was seen ten or more times. This rearrangement joins TRBV6-5 to TRBJ2-7; D is perhaps TRBD1 (5 bases). V was pared by 2 bases and J by 6 bases, with 8 bases between. The CDR3 loop spans 12 amino acids. Germline CDR1 and CDR2: MNHEY and SVGAGI. CDR3: CASSYERGEQYF. CDR3 bases: TGTGCCAGCAGTTACGAAAGGGGCGAGCAGTACTTC.

This clonotype was recorded many times. The V and J genes are TRBV3-1 and TRBJ2-3, with D tentatively TRBD2 (5 bases). The CDR3 length is 15 residues. Germline CDR1 and CDR2: LGHDT and YNNKEL (reference sequence). The V end lost 0 bases, the J end lost 3 bases, and 10 bases lay between the germline ends. As DNA, the CDR3 is TGTGCCAGCAGCCAAGATTTAGCGTGGACAGATACGCAGTATTTT. It yields the protein CASSQDLAWTDTQYF.

The table lists this clonotype with many counts. This chain links TRBV11-2 with TRBJ2-7; TRBD2 aligns across 9 bases. The CDR3 is made up of 14 amino acids. The V gene end was trimmed by 1 base and the J gene end by 7 bases; junction bases not matched to a gene: 5. The germline gives CDR1 SGHAT, CDR2 FQNNGV. The CDR3 spells CASSLAAGGREQYF. In DNA form, the CDR3 reads TGTGCCAGCAGCTTAGCGGCGGGGGGGCGGGAGCAGTACTTC.

With regard to this clonotype: A much more abundant neighbour one base away suggests this may be a read error. DNA of the CDR3: TGTGTCAGCAGCTCACAAACAGGGGTGAACACTGAAGCTTTCTTT. It encodes CVSSSQTGVNTEAFF. V is TRBV7-2 and J is TRBJ1-1; TRBD1 matches at 7 bases. CDR1 is SGHTA and CDR2 is FQGNSA in the germline V gene. The CDR3 runs 15 residues.

This clonotype has ten or more counts. The gene calls are TRBV6-2 or TRBV6-3 and TRBJ1-5; TRBD1 aligns across 7 bases. Germline-derived CDR1 and CDR2 are MNHEY and SVGEGT. The trim removed 6 bases at V and 7 bases at J, leaving 12 bases unmatched. This CDR3 comprises 15 residues. The CDR3 DNA is TGTGCCAGCAGACCCGCGCAGGGGGATAGCCAGCCCCAGCATTTT. Amino acids: CASRPAQGDSQPQHF.

Many counts were recorded for this clonotype. Its ends do not fully match the called genes, so a read error is possible. V gene TRBV28 combines with J gene TRBJ2-7; no clear D. Germline CDR1 reads MDHEN; CDR2 reads SYDVKM. The CDR3 runs to 15 residues. CDR3 region: CASRRPQASSGEQCF. The CDR3 nucleotides read TGTGCCAGCAGAAGGCCCCAGGCGAGCTCAGGCGAGCAGTGCTTC.

As concerns this clonotype: One end of the junction does not line up with germline, which may come from a read error. The chain is built from TRBV28 and TRBJ2-1, with 8 bases lining up with TRBD2. This CDR3 comprises 14 residues. Germline CDR1 is MDHEN and CDR2 is SYDVKM. The CDR3 DNA reads TGTGCCAGCGGTTTCCGGGGGGGCCGGGGTGAGCAGTTCTTC. It yields the protein CASGFRGGRGEQFF.

The V gene is TRBV4-1, the J gene TRBJ2-7; D assignment may be TRBD1 or TRBD2 (5 bases each). TRBJ2-1 explains the end of the DNA better; the J call may be wrong. This CDR3 contains 14 residues. CDR1 is MGHRA, CDR2 YSYEKL, per germline. The CDR3, as DNA: TGCGCCAGCAGCCGGGGCACCGGGGCCTACGAGCAGTTCTTC. Protein: CASSRGTGAYEQFF.

This clonotype was seen a few times. The gene calls are TRBV6-1 and TRBJ2-2; TRBD2 agrees at 8 bases. The germline V gene encodes CDR1 MNHNS and CDR2 SASEGT. This CDR3 spans 15 amino acids. With V trimmed by 5 bases and J by 7 bases, 9 bases remained unmatched. In DNA form, the CDR3 reads TGTGCCAGCAGTAGCGGTAGCGGGATAGGCGGGGAGCTGTTTTTT. Translated: CASSSGSGIGGELFF.

This chain joins TRBV2 and TRBJ1-1, with D uncertain. This CDR3 contains 15 residues. The ends were cut back, 5 bases at V and 3 bases at J, with 16 bases in the middle. The germline CDR1 and CDR2 sequences are SNHLY and FYNNEI. The CDR3: CASSLFSLTHTEAFF. The DNA for the CDR3 is TGTGCCAGCAGTCTTTTTTCCCTGACCCACACTGAAGCTTTCTTT.

This clonotype was counted at least ten times. The rearrangement uses TRBV20-1 and TRBJ1-5, with 8 bases that match TRBD1. The CDR3 length is 16 residues. Germline V CDR1 and CDR2: DFQATT, SNEGSKA (reference sequence). With V trimmed by 4 bases and J by 3 bases, 11 bases remained unmatched. The CDR3 sequence: CSAIIEGQALNQPQHF. DNA for the CDR3: TGCAGTGCTATCATCGAGGGACAGGCTCTCAATCAGCCCCAGCATTTT.

This clonotype has at least ten counts. This chain connects TRBV7-8 to TRBJ2-7; the match to TRBD1 covers 7 bases. Germline-derived CDR1 and CDR2 are SGHVS and FQNEAQ. The CDR3 runs 14 residues. Losses at the gene ends were 5 bases for V and 4 bases for J; bases not matched to a gene: 8. The CDR3 nucleotides read TGTGCCAGCAGCCCAAGACCAGGGGGTTACGAGCAGTACTTC. It translates to CASSPRPGGYEQYF.

This chain connects TRBV27 to TRBJ1-1; 9 nucleotides match TRBD1. The CDR3 has 15 amino acids. The V and J ends lost 5 bases and 5 bases, in that order; junction bases with no gene match: 9. Germline V lookup: CDR1 MNHEY, CDR2 SMNVEV (reference sequence). The CDR3 loop reads CASSPSWDRETEAFF. The CDR3, as DNA: TGTGCCAGCAGTCCGTCCTGGGACAGGGAAACTGAAGCTTTCTTT.

There are many counts of this clonotype. The J gene is TRBJ2-2, the V gene TRBV19; the match to TRBD1 covers 7 bases. V gave up 6 bases and J gave up 6 bases; unmatched junction bases: 10. There are 15 residues in the CDR3. The germline V gene has CDR1 LNHDA and CDR2 SQIVND (reference sequence). This chain's CDR3 is CASSTRDSSAGELFF. The CDR3 coding sequence is TGTGCCAGTAGCACACGGGACAGCTCGGCCGGGGAGCTGTTTTTT.

The V and J genes are TRBV9 and TRBJ2-3, with D tentatively TRBD1 or TRBD2 (5 bases each). V was trimmed by 3 bases and J by 7 bases, leaving 21 bases between them. The germline gives CDR1 SGDLS, CDR2 YYNGEE. The length of the CDR3 is 16 residues. This CDR3 reads CASSGSSATWGNTQYF. The CDR3 DNA reads as TGTGCCAGCAGCGGATCAAGCGCGACCTGGGGGAATACGCAGTATTTT.

This clonotype was observed many times. The chain combines TRBV20-1 with TRBJ2-1, with 9 bases fitting TRBD2. Germline V gives CDR1 DFQATT, CDR2 SNEGSKA (reference sequence). The CDR3 sequence is 18 residues long. Unmatched junction bases numbered 19, after V lost 4 bases and J lost 6 bases. The CDR3 is CSAIPGTSPIAGSNEQFF. DNA of the CDR3: TGCAGTGCTATACCCGGGACTAGCCCTATCGCGGGGAGCAATGAGCAGTTCTTC.

This clonotype was counted many times. This chain joins TRBV7-3 and TRBJ2-1; D assignment may be TRBD1 or TRBD2 (6 bases each). There are 13 residues in the CDR3. Trimming stripped 5 bases from V and 13 bases from J, with 18 bases between. Looked up from germline, CDR1 is SGHTA and CDR2 is FQGTGA. Here the CDR3 reads CASSPTGARKQFF. In DNA, the CDR3 is TGTGCCAGCAGCCCAACGGGGGCCCGGAAACAGTTCTTC.

This clonotype was seen at least ten times. The chain joins TRBV5-1 to TRBJ2-1; 9 bases agree with TRBD1. With 2 bases clipped from V and 7 bases from J, the junction kept 7 bases outside the gene matches. This CDR3 has 15 residues. Germline assignment: CDR1 SGHRS and CDR2 YFSETQ. This chain's CDR3 is CASSFRQGVGNEQFF. CDR3 bases: TGCGCCAGCAGCTTCAGACAGGGGGTGGGTAATGAGCAGTTCTTC.

In this sample, this clonotype turned up many times. V gene TRBV15 combines with J gene TRBJ1-1, with a possible D match to TRBD1 (5 bases). The CDR3 has 15 amino acids. Germline V gene sequence: CDR1 LNHNV, CDR2 YYDKDF (reference sequence). V gave up 0 bases and J gave up 4 bases, with 12 bases separating them. Here the CDR3 reads CATSRDRARGTEAFF. CDR3 coding DNA: TGTGCCACCAGCAGAGACAGGGCGAGGGGCACTGAAGCTTTCTTT.

The table lists this clonotype with many counts. This chain connects TRBV12-3 or TRBV12-4 to TRBJ1-1, with D hard to call. This CDR3 has 13 amino acids. V gave up 3 bases and J gave up 7 bases, with 12 bases separating them. CDR3 in DNA: TGTGCCAGCAGTTTCGGAACGAGGTATGAAGCTTTCTTT. This gives the protein CASSFGTRYEAFF.

This clonotype showed up many times. This rearrangement joins TRBV20-1 to TRBJ2-5, with D perhaps assigned TRBD1 or TRBD2 (5 bases each). The germline V gene has CDR1 DFQATT and CDR2 SNEGSKA (reference sequence). This CDR3 has 13 residues. V was shortened by 5 bases and J by 2 bases, with 12 bases between the two germline ends. Written as DNA, the CDR3 is TGCAGTGCTCCGAGGGGCGGACAAGAGACCCAGTACTTC. Protein sequence: CSAPRGGQETQYF.